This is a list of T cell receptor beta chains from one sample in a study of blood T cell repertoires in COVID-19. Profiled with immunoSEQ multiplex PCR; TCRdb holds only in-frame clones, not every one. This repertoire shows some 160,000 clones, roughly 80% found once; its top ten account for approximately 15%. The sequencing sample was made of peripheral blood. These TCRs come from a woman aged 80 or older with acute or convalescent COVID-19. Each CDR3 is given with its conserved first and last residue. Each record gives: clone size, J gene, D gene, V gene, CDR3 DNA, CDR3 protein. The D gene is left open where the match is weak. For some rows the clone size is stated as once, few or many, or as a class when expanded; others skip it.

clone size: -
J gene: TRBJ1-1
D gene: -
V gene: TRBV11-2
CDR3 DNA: TGTGCCAGCAGTTCTCAACAGCTCATGAACACTGAAGCTTTCTTT
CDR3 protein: CASSSQQLMNTEAFF

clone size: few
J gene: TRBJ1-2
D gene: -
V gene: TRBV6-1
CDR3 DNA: TGTGCCAGCAGTGAACCTGGGACACCAAACTATGGCTACACCTTC
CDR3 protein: CASSEPGTPNYGYTF

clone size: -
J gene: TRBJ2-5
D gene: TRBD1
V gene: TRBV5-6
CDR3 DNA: TGTGCCAGCAGCCCCCCGACAGGGGAAGAGACCCAGTACTTC
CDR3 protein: CASSPPTGEETQYF

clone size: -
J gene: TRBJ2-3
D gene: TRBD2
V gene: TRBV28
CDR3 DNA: TGTGCCAGCAGTTTATTGCAACTAGCGGGAAGCACAGATACGCAGTATTTT
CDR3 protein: CASSLLQLAGSTDTQYF

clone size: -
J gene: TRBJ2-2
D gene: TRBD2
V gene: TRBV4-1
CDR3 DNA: TGCGCCAGCAGCCCACGACTAGCGGGGGGGCAGGGCGGGGAGCTGTTTTTT
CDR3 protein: CASSPRLAGGQGGELFF

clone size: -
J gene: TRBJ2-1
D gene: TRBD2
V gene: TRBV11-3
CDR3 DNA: TGTGCCAGCAGCGTCGGACTAGCGGGGGTTTACAATGAGCAGTTCTTC
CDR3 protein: CASSVGLAGVYNEQFF

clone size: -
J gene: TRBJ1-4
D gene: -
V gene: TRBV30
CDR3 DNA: TGTGCCTGGAGTGTACGGGGTAACGTACTGTTTTTT
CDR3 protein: CAWSVRGNVLFF

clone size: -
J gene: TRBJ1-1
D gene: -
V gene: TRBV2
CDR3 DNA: TGTGCCAGCAGTACCCCCCAGGGGGAAGCTTTCTTT
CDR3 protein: CASSTPQGEAFF

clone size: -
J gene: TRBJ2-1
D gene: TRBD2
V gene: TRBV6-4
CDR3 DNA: TGTGCCAGCAGCGGACTAGGAGGCAATGAGCAGTTCTTC
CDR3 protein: CASSGLGGNEQFF

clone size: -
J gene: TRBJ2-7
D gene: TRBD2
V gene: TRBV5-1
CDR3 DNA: TGCGCCAGCAGCAGGAGGATCACAGCGGGGGAGCAGTACTTC
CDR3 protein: CASSRRITAGEQYF

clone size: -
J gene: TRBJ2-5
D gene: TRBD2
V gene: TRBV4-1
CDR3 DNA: TGCGCCAGCAGCCAAGATCACCTTAGCGGGGGGGCGGAGACCCAGTACTTC
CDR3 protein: CASSQDHLSGGAETQYF

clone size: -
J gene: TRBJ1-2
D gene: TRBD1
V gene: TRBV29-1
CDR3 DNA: TGCAGCGACCGAGGACAGGGAGGCGTTGGCTACACCTTC
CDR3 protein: CSDRGQGGVGYTF

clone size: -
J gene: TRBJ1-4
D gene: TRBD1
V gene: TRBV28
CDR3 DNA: TGTGCCAGCAGTCCCTACAGGGGTTTGAATGAAAAACTGTTTTTT
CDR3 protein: CASSPYRGLNEKLFF

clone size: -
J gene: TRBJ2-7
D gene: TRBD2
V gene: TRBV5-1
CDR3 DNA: TGCGCCAGCAGCTTGCGCCTAGCGGGATCCTACGAGCAGTACTTC
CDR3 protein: CASSLRLAGSYEQYF

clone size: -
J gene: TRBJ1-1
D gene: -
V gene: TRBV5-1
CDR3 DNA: TGCGCCAGCAGACCGGGAGAGGGAAACACTGAAGCTTTCTTT
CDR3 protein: CASRPGEGNTEAFF

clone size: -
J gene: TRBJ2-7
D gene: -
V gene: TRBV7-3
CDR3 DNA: TGTGCCAGCAGCCTCGACGGCGGGCGATCCTACGAGCAGTACTTC
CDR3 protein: CASSLDGGRSYEQYF

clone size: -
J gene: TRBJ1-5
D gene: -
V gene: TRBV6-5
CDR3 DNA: TGTGCCAGCAGGGCCCCAGGGAACGGGCAGCCCCAGCATTTT
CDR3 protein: CASRAPGNGQPQHF

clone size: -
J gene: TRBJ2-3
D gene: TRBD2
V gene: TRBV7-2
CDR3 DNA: TGTGCCAGCAGCTTCACCTTAGCGGGGGCCAAAGATACGCAGTATTTT
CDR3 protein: CASSFTLAGAKDTQYF

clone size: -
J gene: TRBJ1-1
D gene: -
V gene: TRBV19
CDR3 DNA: TGTGCCAGTAGTATTCTCCCGACAGGCACTGGGGACACTGAAGCTTTCTTT
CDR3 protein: CASSILPTGTGDTEAFF

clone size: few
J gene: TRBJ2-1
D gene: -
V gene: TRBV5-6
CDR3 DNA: TGTGCCAGCAGCTTGGGCGGTTCCACCTCCTACAATGAGCAGTTCTTC
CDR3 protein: CASSLGGSTSYNEQFF

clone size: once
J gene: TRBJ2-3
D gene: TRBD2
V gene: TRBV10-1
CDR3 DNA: TGCGCCAGCCAACCACTAGCGGGAGATACGCAGTATTTT
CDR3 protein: CASQPLAGDTQYF

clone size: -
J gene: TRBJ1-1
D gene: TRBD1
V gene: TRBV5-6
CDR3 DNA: TGTGCCACCGCGCAGGGGGCGGACACTGAAGCTTTCTTT
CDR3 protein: CATAQGADTEAFF

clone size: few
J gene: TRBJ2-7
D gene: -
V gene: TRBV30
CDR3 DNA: TGTGCCTGGAGTGTACCCCCACTCTCGGAGCAGTACTTC
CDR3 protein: CAWSVPPLSEQYF

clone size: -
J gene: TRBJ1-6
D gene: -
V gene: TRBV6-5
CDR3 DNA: TGTGCCAGCACCACCTTGAGCTCCTATAATTCACCCCTCCACTTT
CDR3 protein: CASTTLSSYNSPLHF

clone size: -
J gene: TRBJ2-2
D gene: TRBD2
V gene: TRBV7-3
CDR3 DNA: TGTGCCAGCAGCCGGGGGGTCGACACCGGGGAGCTGTTTTTT
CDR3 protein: CASSRGVDTGELFF

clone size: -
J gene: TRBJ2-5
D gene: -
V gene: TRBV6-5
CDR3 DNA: TGTGCCAGCAGTTACTCGCAACAGGCCCGGATCCAGTACTTC
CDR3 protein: CASSYSQQARIQYF

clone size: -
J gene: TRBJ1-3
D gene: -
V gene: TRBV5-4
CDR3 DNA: TGTGCCAGCAGCGCGAATACAAACACCATATATTTT
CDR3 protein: CASSANTNTIYF

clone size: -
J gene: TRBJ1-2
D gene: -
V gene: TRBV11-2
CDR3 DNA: TGTGCCAGCAGCTTAGAGGTGGGGGGGTATGGCTACACCTTC
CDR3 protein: CASSLEVGGYGYTF

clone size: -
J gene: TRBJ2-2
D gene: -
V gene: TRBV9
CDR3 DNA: TGTGCCAGCAGCGTAGACCCGGGAAACCTACGAACCGGGGAGCTGTTTTTT
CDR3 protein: CASSVDPGNLRTGELFF

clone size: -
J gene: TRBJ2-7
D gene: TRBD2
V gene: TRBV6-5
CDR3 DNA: TGTGCCAGCAGTTTGGTTAGCGGGACCTACGAGCAGTACTTC
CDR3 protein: CASSLVSGTYEQYF

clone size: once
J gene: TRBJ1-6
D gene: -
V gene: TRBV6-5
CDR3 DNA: TGTGCCAGCGCAAGGACAGTAGATAATTCACCCCTCCACTTT
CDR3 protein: CASARTVDNSPLHF

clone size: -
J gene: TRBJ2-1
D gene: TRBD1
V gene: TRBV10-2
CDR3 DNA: TGCGCCAGCGGGACAGGGGGCTCCTACAATGAGCAGTTCTTC
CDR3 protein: CASGTGGSYNEQFF

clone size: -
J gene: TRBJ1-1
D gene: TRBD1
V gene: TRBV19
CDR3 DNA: TGTGCCAGTACCCTGGGACAGGGAATGAACACTGAAGCTTTCTTT
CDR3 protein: CASTLGQGMNTEAFF

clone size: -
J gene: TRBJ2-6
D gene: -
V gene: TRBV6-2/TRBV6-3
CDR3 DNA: TGTGCCAGCAGTTACTCATCGGGGGCCAACGTCCTGACTTTC
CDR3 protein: CASSYSSGANVLTF

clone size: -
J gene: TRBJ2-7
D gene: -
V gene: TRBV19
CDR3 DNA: TGTGCCAGTAGTATAACAGGGTTGGGTCGGGAGCAGTACTTC
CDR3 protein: CASSITGLGREQYF

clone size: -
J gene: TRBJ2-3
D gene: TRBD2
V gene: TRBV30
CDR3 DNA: TGTGCCTGGGGAAAGGGGACTACCCGCACAGATACGCAGTATTTT
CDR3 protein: CAWGKGTTRTDTQYF

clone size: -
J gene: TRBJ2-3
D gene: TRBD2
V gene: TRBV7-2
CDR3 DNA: TGTGCCAGCAGCTTTTTAGCGGGGGGAGATACGCAGTATTTT
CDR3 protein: CASSFLAGGDTQYF

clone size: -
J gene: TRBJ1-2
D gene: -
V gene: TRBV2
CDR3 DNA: TGTGCCAGCAGTGAGCCGCCGGACAGCCCTTATGGCTACACCTTC
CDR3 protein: CASSEPPDSPYGYTF

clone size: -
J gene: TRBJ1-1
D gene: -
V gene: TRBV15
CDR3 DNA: TGTGCCACCAGCAGAGGAGGGGGGAACACTGAAGCTTTCTTT
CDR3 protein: CATSRGGGNTEAFF

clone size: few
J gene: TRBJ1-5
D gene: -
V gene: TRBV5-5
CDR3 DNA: TGTGCCAGCAGCCCTCAGGTCAATCAGCCCCAGCATTTT
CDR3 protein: CASSPQVNQPQHF

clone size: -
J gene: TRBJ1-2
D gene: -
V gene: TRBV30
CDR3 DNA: TGTGCCTGGAGTGTGGGCATTTCCTATGGCTACACCTTC
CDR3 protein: CAWSVGISYGYTF

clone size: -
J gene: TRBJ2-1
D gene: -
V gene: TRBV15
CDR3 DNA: TGTGCCACCAGGAAATCCGGGAGCTCCTACAATGAGCAGTTCTTC
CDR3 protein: CATRKSGSSYNEQFF

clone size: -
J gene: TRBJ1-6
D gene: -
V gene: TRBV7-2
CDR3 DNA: TGTGCCAGCAGCCTTACGGGTCGTCTCCCCAGGGGTAATTCACCCCTCCACTTT
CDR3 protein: CASSLTGRLPRGNSPLHF

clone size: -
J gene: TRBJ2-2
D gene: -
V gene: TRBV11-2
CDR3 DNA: TGTGCCAGCAAGGAGCCGAACACCGGGGAGCTGTTTTTT
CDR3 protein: CASKEPNTGELFF

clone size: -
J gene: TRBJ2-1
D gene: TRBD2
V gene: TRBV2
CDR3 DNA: TGTGCCAGCAGTGAGGCTAGCGGGGGTGCCTACAATGAGCAGTTCTTC
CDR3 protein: CASSEASGGAYNEQFF